Detailed here is one T cell receptor beta chain. Its antigen is not identified. In this CDR3 the conserved last residue, phenylalanine or tryptophan, is missing, so a read error is likely. This sample stems from a study of blood T cells in healthy people across ages. Study-wide context: Template switching picked up about one barcoded beta molecule for each two T cells. Findings and limits, study-wide: Diversity estimates from one million T cells were considered underestimates. Naive CD4+ cell counts and diversity both ran higher in long-lived than in aged donors.

V shed 4 bases, J shed 9 bases, and the junction held 8 bases outside the gene matches. From germline, CDR1 is LGHDT and CDR2 YNNKEL (reference sequence). This CDR3 contains 15 residues. A second PCR of 7 to 11 cycles used a sample-barcoded 5' primer and a J-beta primer mix. TCRdb called the 5' RACE reads again in MiXCR, with one record for every CDR3 protein. Seen here are 550,000 to 750,000 distinct CDR3 sequences, roughly 21% observed once, and the top ten hold roughly 3.6%. Each sample had at least 7 million PBMCs isolated. This sequence was found in a man between 65 and 80 years old in good health. The rearrangement links TRBV3-1 to TRBJ2-1; 11 bases are a match to TRBD2. Source material: blood. The CDR3 DNA reads as TGTGCCAGCAGCCGATCCGGGACTAGCGGTAGTGAGCAGTTCCTC. Amino acids: CASSRSGTSGSEQFL.